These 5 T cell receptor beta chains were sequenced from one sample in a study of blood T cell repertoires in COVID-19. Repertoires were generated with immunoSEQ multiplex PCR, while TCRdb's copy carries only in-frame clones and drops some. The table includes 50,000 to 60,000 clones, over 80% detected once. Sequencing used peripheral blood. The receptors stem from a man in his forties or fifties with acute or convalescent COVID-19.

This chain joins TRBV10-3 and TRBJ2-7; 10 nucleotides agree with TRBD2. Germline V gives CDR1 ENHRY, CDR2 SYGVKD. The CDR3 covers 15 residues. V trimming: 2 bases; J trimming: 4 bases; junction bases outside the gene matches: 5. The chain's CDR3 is CAISEPTSGSYEQYF. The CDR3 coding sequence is TGTGCCATCAGTGAGCCGACTAGCGGGTCTTACGAGCAGTACTTC.

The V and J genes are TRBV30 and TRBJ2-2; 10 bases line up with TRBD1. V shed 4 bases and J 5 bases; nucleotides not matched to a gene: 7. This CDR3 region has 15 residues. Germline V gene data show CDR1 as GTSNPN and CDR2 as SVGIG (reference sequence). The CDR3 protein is CAWKRDRGETGELFF. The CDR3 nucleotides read TGTGCCTGGAAGCGGGACAGGGGTGAAACCGGGGAGCTGTTTTTT.

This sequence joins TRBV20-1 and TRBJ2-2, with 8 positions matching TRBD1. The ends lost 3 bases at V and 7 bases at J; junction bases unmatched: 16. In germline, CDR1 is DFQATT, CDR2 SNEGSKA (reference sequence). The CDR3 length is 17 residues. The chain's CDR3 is CSASRPRPTGEGGELFF. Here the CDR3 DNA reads TGCAGTGCTAGTAGGCCTCGTCCGACAGGGGAAGGCGGGGAGCTGTTTTTT.

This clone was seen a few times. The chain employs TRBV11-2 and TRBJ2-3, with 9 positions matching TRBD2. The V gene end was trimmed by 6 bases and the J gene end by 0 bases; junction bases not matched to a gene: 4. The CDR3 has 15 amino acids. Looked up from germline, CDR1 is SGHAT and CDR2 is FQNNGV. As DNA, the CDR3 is TGTGCCAGCAGGAGAACTAGCGGGAGCACAGATACGCAGTATTTT. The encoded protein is CASRRTSGSTDTQYF.

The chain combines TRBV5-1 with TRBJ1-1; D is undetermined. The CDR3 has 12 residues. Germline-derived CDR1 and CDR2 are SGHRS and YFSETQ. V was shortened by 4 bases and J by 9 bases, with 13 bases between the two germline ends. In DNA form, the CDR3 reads TGCGCCAGCAGCGCCTCCGGGGAGAAAGCTTTCTTT. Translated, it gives CASSASGEKAFF.